This TCR beta chain was obtained from a study of beta chain features in type 1 diabetes. About the research overall: Taken together, all samples contributed approximately 110 million examined sorted cells. General study findings and limits: Reads derived from cDNA could over-represent cells showing high TCR expression. Shortening that was moderate but significant affected the TCRB CDR3s of Type 1 diabetes patients in all four CD4+ subsets. Patients' naive, central memory and Treg TCRB repertoires seemed closer to one another than those of healthy donors.

CD45RO/CCR7/CD25/CD127/CD95/CD27 staining was used to isolate CD4+ naive, central memory, regulatory and stem cell-like memory cells by sorting. CDR1 is MNHNS and CDR2 is SASEGT in the germline V gene. CDR3 length: 15 residues. Trimming cost V 6 bases and J 4 bases; bases outside gene matches: 9. The authors reverse transcribed all of the isolated RNA, so sequencing captured expressed TCRB transcripts. Measured with immunoSEQ multiplex PCR; TCRdb has only the in-frame clones, and not every one. Among about 650,000 clones, 9.5% to 15% were seen once, and the ten largest hold about 0.11%. Notes on this clone: What it recognizes is unknown.

The chain carries TRBV6-1 and TRBJ2-1; 7 nucleotides align to TRBD2. This receptor was obtained from a man under 40 with type 1 diabetes. Sequenced material: naive CD4+ T cells from blood. This CDR3 is CASRPTSNKYNEQFF. The CDR3 DNA reads as TGTGCCAGCAGACCGACTAGCAATAAATACAATGAGCAGTTCTTC.